This T cell receptor beta chain was captured by sequencing in a study of cytomegalovirus exposure and HLA in healthy donors. Study overall: From HLA-typed donors, an early data release held roughly 89 million unique TCRs.

PCR involved 60 Vbeta and 13 Jbeta primers. TCRdb keeps only in-frame clones here, not all; method: immunoSEQ multiplex PCR. The table lists approximately 90,000 clones, under 85% of them singletons, with 1.2% to 1.5% in the top ten. Germline loops: CDR1 SGHAT, CDR2 FQNNGV. The length of the CDR3 is 13 residues. Study-wide results and caveats: The authors enumerated roughly 180 TCR beta chains as linked to cytomegalovirus.

As concerns this clone: Its target is not known. An end of the junction differs from the germline gene, which may be a read error.

The gene calls are TRBV11-2 and TRBJ1-1; D not resolved. The sequence came from a male donor in good health and CMV-seronegative. The sequencing input was PBMCs. The CDR3: CASSLSQNAEAFF. The CDR3 DNA reads as TGTGCCAGCAGCTTGTCCCAGAACGCTGAAGCTTTCTTT.